What follows are 17 T cell receptor beta chains derived from one specimen sequenced in a study of glioma-infiltrating T cells after dendritic cell vaccination. Time point denoted: after dendritic cell vaccination, including at tumor progression/relapse. Here immunoSEQ multiplex PCR was the method, and the copy in TCRdb shows in-frame clones only, minus some. The data show 99,000 or so clones, more than 70% seen once. The input for sequencing was blood, taken after dendritic cell vaccination. The origin of the receptors is a human donor with glioblastoma.

This rearrangement joins TRBV5-8 to TRBJ1-4; a possible D gene is TRBD1 (6 bases). In germline, CDR1 is SGHTS, CDR2 YDEGEE. This CDR3 has 15 residues. The ends were cut back, 2 bases at V and 3 bases at J, with 11 bases in the middle. CDR3 coding DNA: TGTGCCAGCAGCTTTTGGACAGCGGCTAATGAAAAACTGTTTTTT. Amino acids: CASSFWTAANEKLFF.

In this sample, this clone turned up a few times. This chain uses TRBV9 with TRBJ2-7; D remains unclear. CDR1 and CDR2 (germline): SGDLS, YYNGEE. CDR3 size: 11 residues. The V and J ends lost 3 bases and 6 bases respectively, with 7 bases between them. CDR3 sequence: CASSDLREQYF. Written as DNA, the CDR3 is TGTGCCAGCAGCGACCTGCGCGAGCAGTACTTC.

The chain combines TRBV5-1 with TRBJ1-1; 9 bases fit TRBD1. V shed 4 bases and J 5 bases; nucleotides not matched to a gene: 9. The CDR3 covers 15 residues. Germline V gene lookup returns CDR1 SGHRS and CDR2 YFSETQ. Written as DNA, the CDR3 is TGCGCCAGCAGCCCGGGACAGGGAATGGGGACTGAAGCTTTCTTT. It is translated as CASSPGQGMGTEAFF.

Concerning this clone: Other nucleotide sequences from this sample produce the same CDR3. The rearrangement uses TRBV4-1 and TRBJ2-7, with a possible D match to TRBD2 (6 bases). CDR3 size: 19 residues. Germline values: CDR1 MGHRA, CDR2 YSYEKL. Trimming took off 0 bases at V and 1 base at J, with 22 bases between the two ends. For the CDR3, the DNA is TGCGCCAGCAGCCAAGAGATGACTAGTGGGAGTCGACGGTCCTACGAGCAGTACTTC. Translating it yields CASSQEMTSGSRRSYEQYF.

This chain connects TRBV30 to TRBJ2-7; no clear D gene. Germline values: CDR1 GTSNPN, CDR2 SVGIG (reference sequence). The CDR3 totals 11 residues. CDR3 DNA sequence: TGTGCTGCGGCCGTTTCCTACGAGCAGTACTTC. As protein: CAAAVSYEQYF.

The chain couples TRBV21-1 to TRBJ2-4; the tabulated D call, TRBD1, remains unverified against the DNA. TRBV21-1 constitutes a pseudogene. The CDR3 has 12 residues. As DNA, the CDR3 is TGTGCCAGCGACAGGGCCAAAAACATTCAGTACTTC. This gives the protein CASDRAKNIQYF.

There are a few counts of this clone. The chain uses TRBV18 and TRBJ2-7; 9 bases map to TRBD2. CDR1 is KGHSH and CDR2 is LQKENI in the germline V gene. The ends lost 2 bases at V and 6 bases at J; junction bases unmatched: 5. The CDR3 covers 14 residues. The CDR3 DNA is TGTGCCAGCTCACCAAAGCGGGGGGCCGCCGAGCAGTACTTC. This sequence encodes CASSPKRGAAEQYF.

The chain combines TRBV5-1 with TRBJ2-5; a possible D gene is TRBD1 (7 bases). CDR3 length: 15 residues. The V end lost 4 bases, the J end lost 7 bases, and 20 bases lay between the germline ends. Germline CDR1 and CDR2: SGHRS and YFSETQ. The CDR3 is CASSPSQGGMVTQYF. The CDR3 nucleotides are TGCGCCAGCAGCCCGAGCCAGGGGGGAATGGTGACCCAGTACTTC.

The CDR3 nucleotides read TGTGCCAGCAGTGCCGGGACAGCGGGGGGCACAGATACGCAGTATTTT. This translates into CASSAGTAGGTDTQYF. The rearrangement links TRBV6-1 to TRBJ2-3, with D perhaps matching TRBD2 (8 bases). CDR1 is MNHNS, CDR2 SASEGT, per germline. There are 16 residues in the CDR3. V lost 4 bases and J lost 1, with 15 bases in between.

The chain has TRBV6-1 and TRBJ1-5; a weak D match, TRBD1 (6 bases). The germline gives CDR1 MNHNS, CDR2 SASEGT. V lost 5 bases, J lost 9 bases, and 20 bases lay in between. The CDR3 consists of 15 residues. CDR3 nucleotide sequence: TGTGCCAGCAGTTCGACAGGCCAAATGGATCGGCCCCAGCATTTT. It is translated as CASSSTGQMDRPQHF.

V is TRBV6-5 and J is TRBJ2-7, with TRBD2 matching 13 bases. CDR1 and CDR2 (germline): MNHEY, SVGAGI. The CDR3 sequence is 15 residues long. V shed 4 bases and J 9 bases; nucleotides not matched to a gene: 9. Here the CDR3 reads CASSSGTSGTRMQYF. CDR3 DNA sequence: TGTGCCAGCAGTTCCGGGACTAGCGGGACAAGAATGCAGTACTTC.

This clone came up a few times. The CDR3 spells CASSREAGVFLNEQYF. DNA for the CDR3: TGTGCCAGCAGCCGCGAAGCGGGAGTTTTCTTGAACGAGCAGTACTTC. J is TRBJ2-7 and V is TRBV7-9; 8 nucleotides line up with TRBD2. The CDR3 runs 16 residues. Germline loops: CDR1 SEHNR, CDR2 FQNEAQ (reference sequence). After removal of 5 bases from V and 5 bases from J, the junction contained 14 bases not matched to a gene.

This rearrangement joins TRBV5-1 to TRBJ2-2, with 7 bases aligning to TRBD1. The CDR3 runs to 15 residues. Germline values: CDR1 SGHRS, CDR2 YFSETQ. With V trimmed by 1 base and J by 5 bases, 5 bases remained unmatched. The CDR3 coding sequence is TGCGCCAGCAGCTTGAGGGGGCGCGGGACCGGGGAGCTGTTTTTT. This sequence encodes CASSLRGRGTGELFF.

The chain carries TRBV5-4 and TRBJ1-2; tentative D call: TRBD1 (5 bases). Per germline, CDR1 SGHNT and CDR2 YYREEE (reference sequence). CDR3 length: 14 residues. V lost 4 bases to trimming and J lost 5 bases, with 15 bases between them. DNA of the CDR3: TGTGCCAGCAGCCTCCCGGGGGTCTGGTATGGCTACACCTTC. Translation: CASSLPGVWYGYTF.

The chain joins TRBV25-1 to TRBJ2-5; 15 nucleotides match TRBD2. The ends lost 8 bases at V and 4 bases at J; junction bases unmatched: 8. The CDR3 loop spans 16 amino acids. The germline gives CDR1 MGHDK, CDR2 SYGVNS. CDR3 sequence reads: CASRRTSGRAPETQYF. CDR3 DNA sequence: TGTGCCAGCCGGAGGACTAGCGGGAGGGCCCCAGAGACCCAGTACTTC.

This chain uses TRBV7-4 with TRBJ2-7; 8 bases line up with TRBD2. Losses at the gene ends were 10 bases for V and 0 bases for J; bases not matched to a gene: 11. The CDR3 spans 15 residues. Germline V CDR1 and CDR2: SGHVT, SQSDAQ. The CDR3 nucleotides are TGTGCCAACGGGAGCGGGGGCCCTCTCTCCTACGAGCAGTACTTC. This codes for CANGSGGPLSYEQYF.

This chain joins TRBV10-3 and TRBJ2-7; TRBD2 matches 12 bases. V shed 4 bases and J 7 bases; nucleotides not matched to a gene: 8. In germline, CDR1 is ENHRY, CDR2 SYGVKD. The CDR3 has 15 amino acids. CDR3 coding DNA: TGTGCCATCAGTGCGTCTAGCGGGAGGGCCGGAGAGCAGTACTTC. Its translation: CAISASSGRAGEQYF.